The rows below give T cell receptor beta chains drawn from one sample of a study of blood T cells in healthy people across ages. MiXCR, applied by TCRdb to the 5' RACE reads, yields one record per CDR3 protein. The sample yields 800,000 to 900,000 distinct CDR3 sequences, 55% to 65% seen once. Sequencing was performed on blood. The receptors here all came from a man aged 25 to 45 in good health. Both conserved end residues are part of each CDR3. D genes are given only for firm matches. The size field is filled for only some rows; it gives once, few, many or a size class.

TRBJ2-7	few	-	TRBV5-1	CASSFGRSAYEQYF	TGCGCCAGCAGCTTCGGCAGGAGTGCCTACGAGCAGTACTTC
TRBJ1-4	-	-	TRBV20-1	CSGHSDNEKLFF	TGCAGTGGTCACTCAGATAATGAAAAACTGTTTTTT
TRBJ2-3	-	-	TRBV10-3	CAISESETGGTDTQYF	TGTGCCATCAGTGAGTCGGAGACGGGGGGCACAGATACGCAGTATTTT
TRBJ2-5	-	TRBD2	TRBV6-2/TRBV6-3	CASSKPRGLARQETQYF	TGTGCCAGCAGCAAGCCTCGAGGACTAGCGAGACAAGAGACCCAGTACTTC
TRBJ1-2	-	-	TRBV7-8	CASSSGYGGGYGYTF	TGTGCCAGCAGCTCAGGTTACGGGGGTGGCTATGGCTACACCTTC
TRBJ1-5	-	TRBD1	TRBV27	CASSSTSGGLNQPQHF	TGTGCCAGCAGTTCAACCTCAGGGGGCCTAAATCAGCCCCAGCATTTT
TRBJ2-7	once	-	TRBV5-1	CASSLVGPQAYEQYF	TGCGCCAGCAGCTTGGTGGGGCCCCAAGCCTACGAGCAGTACTTC
TRBJ1-4	few	-	TRBV29-1	CSRAPHNEKLFF	TGCAGCCGGGCCCCGCATAATGAAAAACTGTTTTTT
TRBJ2-5	-	-	TRBV6-2/TRBV6-3	CASNARFAGRNQETQYF	TGTGCCAGCAATGCAAGGTTTGCGGGGCGGAACCAAGAGACCCAGTACTTC
TRBJ1-2	-	-	TRBV7-9	CASSLGVSKSNYGYTF	TGTGCCAGCAGCTTAGGGGTCAGTAAAAGTAACTATGGCTACACCTTC
TRBJ2-5	-	TRBD1	TRBV14	CASSQEDRVGQETQYF	TGTGCCAGCAGCCAAGAAGACAGGGTAGGCCAAGAGACCCAGTACTTC
TRBJ2-7	-	-	TRBV7-2	CASSPPAGQFYEQYF	TGTGCCAGCAGCCCGCCCGCAGGGCAATTTTACGAGCAGTACTTC
TRBJ2-1	-	TRBD2	TRBV7-9	CAGSYSGGSYNEQFF	TGTGCCGGCAGCTATAGCGGGGGCTCCTACAATGAGCAGTTCTTC
TRBJ2-7	few	-	TRBV9	CASSPGTPAYEQYF	TGTGCCAGCAGCCCAGGGACCCCGGCCTACGAGCAGTACTTC
TRBJ1-2	-	TRBD1	TRBV10-3	CVISEPGQGANGYTF	TGTGTCATCAGTGAGCCGGGACAGGGGGCGAATGGCTACACCTTC
TRBJ2-1	once	-	TRBV20-1	CSAKDPAHEQFF	TGCAGTGCGAAAGACCCCGCCCATGAGCAGTTCTTC
TRBJ2-3	-	TRBD2	TRBV7-2	CASSLDGAGGPDTQYF	TGTGCCAGCAGCTTAGATGGCGCGGGGGGGCCCGATACGCAGTATTTT
TRBJ2-1	-	TRBD2	TRBV9	CASSPRGVQTNSYNEQFF	TGTGCCAGCAGCCCCCGGGGGGTGCAGACAAACTCCTACAATGAGCAGTTCTTC
TRBJ1-5	many	TRBD1	TRBV28	CASVAGQKTGPQHF	TGTGCCAGCGTCGCGGGACAGAAAACGGGGCCCCAGCATTTT
TRBJ2-1	-	-	TRBV5-6	CASSLSGLGQFF	TGTGCCAGCAGCTTGTCCGGGCTTGGGCAGTTCTTC
TRBJ2-7	once	-	TRBV20-1	CSAEHESPYEQYF	TGCAGTGCAGAACACGAAAGCCCCTACGAGCAGTACTTC
TRBJ1-1	-	-	TRBV4-1	CASSQAGGRRTEAFF	TGCGCCAGCAGCCAAGCGGGGGGTAGACGGACTGAAGCTTTCTTT
TRBJ1-1	-	TRBD1	TRBV9	CASSPRQGDTEAFF	TGTGCCAGCAGCCCTCGACAGGGGGACACTGAAGCTTTCTTT
TRBJ2-7	-	-	TRBV12-3/TRBV12-4	CASSRTRTYEQYF	TGTGCCAGCAGCCGGACCCGTACGTACGAGCAGTACTTC
TRBJ2-5	-	-	TRBV12-3/TRBV12-4	CASSGGWETQYF	TGTGCCAGCAGTGGGGGGTGGGAGACCCAGTACTTC
TRBJ2-7	-	-	TRBV4-3	CASSSAGQPYEQYF	TGCGCCAGCAGCTCTGCAGGACAGCCCTACGAGCAGTACTTC
TRBJ1-1	-	TRBD1	TRBV29-1	CSVAFKGAYTTEAFF	TGCAGCGTGGCGTTTAAGGGGGCATATACCACTGAAGCTTTCTTT
TRBJ2-2	-	-	TRBV29-1	CSVESGELFF	TGCAGCGTTGAATCCGGGGAGCTGTTTTTT
TRBJ1-5	-	-	TRBV27	CASSFRSSTRNQPQHF	TGTGCCAGCAGTTTCAGGAGTAGTACGCGCAATCAGCCCCAGCATTTT
TRBJ1-2	-	-	TRBV27	CASSYGGVNYGYTF	TGTGCCAGCTCCTACGGGGGGGTCAACTATGGCTACACCTTC
TRBJ2-7	-	TRBD2	TRBV3-1	CASSQEAGGPIHEQYF	TGTGCCAGCAGCCAAGAGGCGGGGGGGCCTATCCACGAGCAGTACTTC
TRBJ2-3	-	-	TRBV9	CASSSEGGTPSYTDTQYF	TGTGCCAGCAGCTCCGAGGGCGGGACTCCCAGCTACACAGATACGCAGTATTTT
TRBJ2-1	-	-	TRBV11-2	CASSLAPAPTRYNEQFF	TGTGCCAGCAGCTTAGCCCCAGCCCCGACCCGATACAATGAGCAGTTCTTC
TRBJ2-7	-	-	TRBV5-1	CASSLSGNAYEQYF	TGCGCCAGCAGCTTGTCAGGGAATGCCTACGAGCAGTACTTC
TRBJ2-7	few	-	TRBV20-1	CSASQISNYEQYF	TGCAGTGCCAGCCAGATTTCAAACTACGAGCAGTACTTC
TRBJ2-5	-	TRBD2	TRBV6-4	CASSDSGLNNEQYF	TGTGCCAGCAGTGATAGCGGGCTGAACAATGAGCAGTACTTC
TRBJ2-7	-	-	TRBV29-1	CRVGVGYEQYF	TGCAGAGTGGGAGTCGGCTACGAGCAGTACTTC
TRBJ2-6	-	-	TRBV5-1	CASSRSRGAGANVLTF	TGCGCCAGCAGTCGTTCCAGGGGGGCTGGGGCCAACGTCCTGACTTTC
TRBJ1-4	-	-	TRBV7-9	CASSPGDTGSNEKLFF	TGTGCCAGCAGCCCGGGGGACACCGGTTCTAATGAAAAACTGTTTTTT
TRBJ1-2	once	-	TRBV10-3	CAIGDSGAGYTF	TGTGCCATCGGTGACTCAGGGGCGGGCTACACCTTC
TRBJ1-4	-	-	TRBV6-7	CASSDRPATNEKLFF	TGTGCCAGCAGCGACAGACCCGCAACTAATGAAAAACTGTTTTTT
TRBJ2-1	-	TRBD1	TRBV5-1	CASSFSNRGLDEQFF	TGCGCCAGCAGCTTCAGTAACAGGGGGCTCGATGAGCAGTTCTTC
TRBJ1-2	-	TRBD1	TRBV4-3	CASSQAASGGYGYTF	TGCGCCAGCAGCCAAGCTGCCTCAGGGGGCTATGGCTACACCTTC
TRBJ1-5	-	-	TRBV4-2	CASSHGQYNQPQHF	TGTGCCAGCAGCCACGGACAGTACAATCAGCCCCAGCATTTT
TRBJ2-7	-	-	TRBV15	CAMRGSSYNEQYF	TGTGCCATGCGGGGAAGCTCCTACAATGAGCAGTACTTC
TRBJ1-1	-	-	TRBV25-1	CASSESARDAFF	TGTGCCAGCAGTGAATCTGCCAGAGATGCTTTCTTT
TRBJ2-7	-	-	TRBV6-5	CASSYEAASEQYF	TGTGCCAGCAGTTACGAGGCAGCCTCTGAGCAGTACTTC
TRBJ2-3	few	-	TRBV10-3	CAISDGLGGTDTQYF	TGTGCCATCAGTGACGGTTTGGGAGGCACAGATACGCAGTATTTT
TRBJ1-5	-	-	TRBV12-3/TRBV12-4	CASSVTESNQPQHF	TGTGCCAGCAGTGTTACAGAGAGCAATCAGCCCCAGCATTTT
TRBJ2-1	-	TRBD1	TRBV24-1	CATSDLRGGQGKYNEQFF	TGTGCCACCAGTGATTTGCGGGGAGGACAGGGGAAATACAATGAGCAGTTCTTC
TRBJ2-1	-	-	TRBV20-1	CSAPGARLPTEGEQFF	TGCAGTGCTCCCGGGGCGAGACTACCAACAGAGGGTGAGCAGTTCTTC
TRBJ1-2	-	TRBD1	TRBV5-1	CASSPDRERTGYTF	TGCGCCAGCAGTCCGGACAGGGAACGAACTGGCTACACCTTC